Listed below are T cell receptor beta chains from one sample, sequenced in a study of cytomegalovirus exposure and HLA in healthy donors. TCRdb's table, derived via immunoSEQ multiplex PCR, lists solely in-frame clones and lacks some. Of over 150,000 clones in the sample, over 75% were seen once. The sample comprised PBMCs. Source of these receptors: a woman aged 30 to 39 in good health and CMV-seronegative. Each CDR3 is given with its conserved first and last residue. A D gene is named only where the DNA matches it firmly. Size is stated for part of the rows, as once, few or many counts, or as a class when the clone is expanded.

abundance	v_gene	d_gene	j_gene	CDR3nt	CDR3aa
.	TRBV10-3	.	TRBJ1-6	TGTGCCATCAGTGAGTGGGGGGTGGGGGATTCACCCCTCCACTTT	CAISEWGVGDSPLHF
few	TRBV14	TRBD1	TRBJ2-7	TGTGCCAGCAGCCGAGGATCCGGGACAGGGCCCTACGAGCAGTACTTC	CASSRGSGTGPYEQYF
.	TRBV27	.	TRBJ2-6	TGTGCCAGCACCGTGACAGGTAACTCTGGGGCCAACGTCCTGACTTTC	CASTVTGNSGANVLTF
.	TRBV27	TRBD1	TRBJ2-1	TGTGCCAGCAGTTTATCGGGACAGGGGGGTTTCAATGAGCAGTTCTTC	CASSLSGQGGFNEQFF
few	TRBV7-9	.	TRBJ1-2	TGTTCCGGACTTTCTCAATCGTATGGCTACACCTTC	CSGLSQSYGYTF
few	TRBV7-9	.	TRBJ1-1	TGTTCCAGCAGCTTAGGCAGGGTAGGAGCTTTCTTT	CSSSLGRVGAFF
.	TRBV2	.	TRBJ1-3	TGTGCCAGCGGAGGGGATGGAAACACCATATATTTT	CASGGDGNTIYF
.	TRBV6-4	TRBD2	TRBJ2-2	TGTGCCAGCAGTGAACTAGCGGGAAGTCTCACCGGGGAGCTGTTTTTT	CASSELAGSLTGELFF
.	TRBV27	.	TRBJ2-2	TGTGCCAGCAGTTCCCCGGCTAGCAGTTACGGGGAGCTGTTTTTT	CASSSPASSYGELFF
.	TRBV30	.	TRBJ1-2	TGTGCCTGGAGTCCCATCTATGGCTACACCTTC	CAWSPIYGYTF
.	TRBV5-1	.	TRBJ2-1	TGCGCCAGCAGCTTGGTCACGGGATACAATGAGCAGTTCTTC	CASSLVTGYNEQFF
.	TRBV11-2	TRBD2	TRBJ2-1	TGTGCCAGCAGCTTCACGGGACTAGCTGTGGATGAGCAGTTCTTC	CASSFTGLAVDEQFF
.	TRBV7-8	.	TRBJ2-5	TGTGCCAGCAGCTTGTCTTTGGGACAAGCGAATTCGGAGACCCAGTACTTC	CASSLSLGQANSETQYF
few	TRBV2	.	TRBJ1-2	TGTGCCAGCAATTTCCGGTCGGATGGCTACACCTTC	CASNFRSDGYTF
.	TRBV6-6	.	TRBJ1-1	TGTGCCAGCAGTTACGAGGGAGGATTGGCTTTCTTT	CASSYEGGLAFF
.	TRBV7-6	TRBD1	TRBJ1-2	TGTGCCAGCAGCCCAAGTCCCGGGACAGGGAACTATGGCTACACCTTC	CASSPSPGTGNYGYTF
few	TRBV7-7	.	TRBJ2-7	TGTGCCAGCAGCCCAGGGGACGGTCCCTACGAGCAGTACTTC	CASSPGDGPYEQYF
.	TRBV5-1	.	TRBJ1-2	TGCGCCAGCAGCTTGGGGGCAGGGGCCTATGGCTACACCTTC	CASSLGAGAYGYTF